A single sample gave rise to the 13 T cell receptor beta chains below, sequenced in a study of blood T cells in healthy people across ages. A J-beta primer mix and a sample-barcoded 5' primer were used in a second PCR of roughly 6 to 11 cycles. TCRdb reanalysed the 5' RACE reads using MiXCR and keeps one entry per CDR3 protein. The table has nearly 1 million distinct CDR3 sequences, approximately 50% seen once. The sample was blood. These receptors came from a woman aged 60-75 years in good health.

The rearrangement uses TRBV29-1 and TRBJ2-3; no clear D. CDR1 SQVTM and CDR2 ANQGSEA come from the germline V gene. V lost 8 bases and J lost 3, with 6 bases in between. CDR3 length: 10 residues. The CDR3 nucleotides read TGCAGCCTGCCTACAGATACGCAGTATTTT. This encodes CSLPTDTQYF.

This clonotype was seen many times. The chain has TRBV9 and TRBJ1-1, with a tentative D call TRBD1 (6 bases). Germline assignment: CDR1 SGDLS and CDR2 YYNGEE. This CDR3 is 15 amino acids long. Trimming left V 4 bases short and J 1 base short, with 14 bases between. CDR3: CASSKQGMGNTEAFF. DNA of the CDR3: TGTGCCAGCAGCAAGCAGGGGATGGGGAACACTGAAGCTTTCTTT.

The V and J genes are TRBV20-1 and TRBJ2-1, with a tentative D call TRBD2 (5 bases). This CDR3 has 16 residues. V was trimmed by 5 bases and J by 0 bases, leaving 17 bases between them. Germline loops: CDR1 DFQATT, CDR2 SNEGSKA (reference sequence). The CDR3 loop reads CSASSLSASSYNEQFF. CDR3 sequence (DNA): TGCAGTGCTTCATCCCTTAGCGCCAGCTCCTACAATGAGCAGTTCTTC.

This chain connects TRBV6-2 or TRBV6-3 to TRBJ2-1; the match to TRBD2 covers 7 bases. The CDR3 consists of 16 residues. Germline CDR1 is MNHEY and CDR2 is SVGEGT. With V trimmed by 6 bases and J by 4 bases, 12 bases remained unmatched. As DNA, the CDR3 is TGTGCCAGCAGACCGGGAGGTTGGGAAAAATACAATGAGCAGTTCTTC. Translating it yields CASRPGGWEKYNEQFF.

This clonotype turned up a few times. The chain uses TRBV6-2 or TRBV6-3 and TRBJ2-5; D might be TRBD1 (5 bases). There are 14 residues in the CDR3. Germline CDR1 is MNHEY and CDR2 is SVGEGT. V lost 2 bases, J lost 1 base, and 8 bases lay in between. CDR3 bases: TGTGCCAGCAGTTACAAGGGGCCCCAAGAGACCCAGTACTTC. The encoded protein is CASSYKGPQETQYF.

The chain employs TRBV7-9 and TRBJ1-2; a weak D match, TRBD1 (6 bases). V lost 1 base, J lost 6 bases, and 15 bases lay in between. Germline V gene sequence: CDR1 SEHNR, CDR2 FQNEAQ (reference sequence). This CDR3 spans 15 amino acids. The CDR3 spells CASSLDQGYHDGYTF. The CDR3 DNA is TGTGCCAGCAGCTTAGATCAGGGGTATCACGATGGCTACACCTTC.

A few counts support this clonotype. The CDR3 loop reads CASASWGRGTDTQYF. The CDR3 nucleotides read TGTGCCAGCGCTTCGTGGGGGAGGGGGACAGATACGCAGTATTTT. J is TRBJ2-3 and V is TRBV2, with D tentatively TRBD2 (7 bases). CDR1 and CDR2 (germline): SNHLY, FYNNEI. The CDR3 loop spans 15 amino acids. V lost 8 bases to trimming and J lost 3 bases, with 18 bases between them. Full variable domain (remainder filled in from reference TRBV2 and TRBJ2-3): EPEVTQTPSHQVTQMGQEVILRCVPISNHLYFYWYRQILGQKVEFLVSFYNNEISEKSEIFDDQFSVERPDGSNFTLKIRSTKLEDSAMYFCASASWGRGTDTQYFGPGTRLTVL.

In nucleotides, the CDR3 is TGTGCCAGCAGCCCAATCCTAGGGGAACTACAAGAGACCCAGTACTTC. This sequence encodes CASSPILGELQETQYF. V gene TRBV7-8 combines with J gene TRBJ2-5; possible D gene TRBD1, 5 bases. V was trimmed by 5 bases and J by 2 bases, leaving 18 bases between them. The CDR3 is 16 residues long. The germline V gene encodes CDR1 SGHVS and CDR2 FQNEAQ.

This clonotype was seen once. The chain links TRBV4-3 to TRBJ2-3; 13 positions agree with TRBD2. CDR1 and CDR2 (germline): LGHNA, YSLEER. The CDR3 length is 16 residues. V lost 4 bases and J lost 4; bases outside the gene matches: 5. CDR3 amino acids: CASSRGTSGVADTQYF. The CDR3 DNA follows: TGCGCCAGCAGCCGGGGGACTAGCGGGGTGGCAGATACGCAGTATTTT.

This chain links TRBV29-1 with TRBJ2-5; D possibly corresponds to TRBD2 (5 bases). This CDR3 comprises 11 residues. Germline CDR1 is SQVTM and CDR2 is ANQGSEA. V was trimmed by 8 bases and J by 5 bases, leaving 12 bases between them. The CDR3 sequence: CSPRVGETQYF. CDR3 DNA: TGCAGCCCGAGGGTGGGTGAGACCCAGTACTTC.

This clonotype came up a few times. The chain has TRBV30 and TRBJ2-7, with 9 bases lining up with TRBD1. The CDR3 runs 14 residues. Germline assignment: CDR1 GTSNPN and CDR2 SVGIG (reference sequence). The V segment lost 7 bases and the J segment 4 bases; nucleotides outside the gene matches: 11. CDR3 residues: CAFNRRDREYEQYF. CDR3 DNA sequence: TGTGCCTTCAACCGCCGGGACAGGGAATACGAGCAGTACTTC. The whole variable domain, remainder taken from reference TRBV30 and TRBJ2-7, is SQTIHQWPATLVQPVGSPLSLECTVEGTSNPNLYWYRQAAGRGLQLLFYSVGIGQISSEVPQNLSASRPQDRQFILSSKKLLLSDSGFYLCAFNRRDREYEQYFGPGTRLTVT.

This sequence joins TRBV12-3 or TRBV12-4 and TRBJ2-3, with unresolved D. The CDR3 length is 12 residues. Deletions cut 5 bases from V and 8 bases from J, with 11 bases between. The CDR3 protein is CASSPRASTQYF. CDR3 coding DNA: TGTGCCAGCAGTCCTAGGGCAAGTACGCAGTATTTT.

The chain employs TRBV20-1 and TRBJ2-5, with 11 bases that match TRBD2. The J segment lost 5 bases and the V segment lost 6 bases, leaving 11 bases of the junction unmatched. The CDR3 sequence is 15 residues long. Germline V gene lookup returns CDR1 DFQATT and CDR2 SNEGSKA (reference sequence). CDR3 nucleotide sequence: TGCAGTGCACCGACTAGCGGGAAGGTGGGGGAGACCCAGTACTTC. Translating gives CSAPTSGKVGETQYF.